This T cell receptor (beta chain) was captured by sequencing in a study of spatial heterogeneity in lung cancer. The table lists this clonotype with many counts. Its antigen is currently unknown. Time point of the sample: sample taken at primary tumor resection. Whole RNA from tumor, nontumor lung or frozen PBMC was sequenced unsorted. On each TCR cDNA molecule, a unique molecular identifier was present. TCRdb redid the calling of the 5' RACE reads with MiXCR, one entry per CDR3 protein. The data contain over 75,000 distinct CDR3 sequences, 15% to 25% of them singletons. Study-level points and caveats: The study found ubiquitous expanded tumor TCRs in blood more at resection than follow-up.

Between the trimmed V and J ends, which lost 1 base and 2 bases, there was a span of 13 bases. Germline V gives CDR1 SGHRS, CDR2 YFSETQ. The CDR3 spans 15 residues. The sequence derives from a male donor with early-stage non-small cell lung cancer. The V gene is TRBV5-1, the J gene TRBJ2-7; perhaps TRBD1 as D (5 bases). Sequenced material: PBMCs, taken at surgery. Written as DNA, the CDR3 is TGCGCCAGCAGCTTGTCAGGGTCTAAAACCTACGAGCAGTACTTC. It encodes CASSLSGSKTYEQYF.